A selection of T cell receptor beta chains follows, all from one sample in a study of cytomegalovirus exposure and HLA in healthy donors. Using immunoSEQ multiplex PCR, the repertoire was profiled, and TCRdb retains in-frame clones only, with some absent. The table shows 100,000 to 150,000 clones, with roughly nine tenths occurring only once. The sample consisted of PBMCs. The receptors stem from a woman aged 18-29 years in good health and CMV-seronegative. Both conserved end residues are part of each CDR3. Fields, in order: D gene, clone size, J gene, V gene, CDR3 DNA, CDR3 protein. D genes are given only for firm matches. The listing skips clone size in some rows; elsewhere it reads once, few, many or a size class.

d_call: NA; clone_size: NA; j_call: TRBJ1-2; v_call: TRBV2; cdr3_nt: TGTGCCAGCAGTAAAAGACAGGACTATGGCTACACCTTC; cdr3_aa: CASSKRQDYGYTF
d_call: TRBD2; clone_size: NA; j_call: TRBJ2-1; v_call: TRBV6-7; cdr3_nt: TGTGCCAGCCTCACCTCCCGGGGGGGGGACTACAATGAGCAGTTCTTC; cdr3_aa: CASLTSRGGDYNEQFF
d_call: TRBD1; clone_size: NA; j_call: TRBJ2-7; v_call: TRBV6-1; cdr3_nt: TGTGCCAGCAGTGTCCATTCAGGGGGTGAGCAGTACTTC; cdr3_aa: CASSVHSGGEQYF
d_call: NA; clone_size: NA; j_call: TRBJ2-7; v_call: TRBV11-2; cdr3_nt: TGTGCCAGCAGCCCAAGCCCCGACTTCTACGAGCAGTACTTC; cdr3_aa: CASSPSPDFYEQYF
d_call: TRBD1; clone_size: NA; j_call: TRBJ1-1; v_call: TRBV5-5; cdr3_nt: TGTGCCAGCAGCTTGGCACAGGGGGCCAGGAACACTGAAGCTTTCTTT; cdr3_aa: CASSLAQGARNTEAFF
d_call: TRBD1; clone_size: NA; j_call: TRBJ2-5; v_call: TRBV10-3; cdr3_nt: TGTGCCATCAGTGAGTGGGGGAAGGGGACAGGGGTTGAAGAGACCCAGTACTTC; cdr3_aa: CAISEWGKGTGVEETQYF
d_call: NA; clone_size: few; j_call: TRBJ1-1; v_call: TRBV14; cdr3_nt: TGTGCCAGCAGCCAAGACAGGGTGAATGCTTTCTTT; cdr3_aa: CASSQDRVNAFF
d_call: NA; clone_size: NA; j_call: TRBJ1-4; v_call: TRBV6-5; cdr3_nt: TGTGCCAGCAGCCCGGGACTTATGAATGAAAAACTGTTTTTT; cdr3_aa: CASSPGLMNEKLFF
d_call: NA; clone_size: NA; j_call: TRBJ1-1; v_call: TRBV7-6; cdr3_nt: TGTGCCAGCAGTTTGACAGAGAACACTGAAGCTTTCTTT; cdr3_aa: CASSLTENTEAFF
d_call: NA; clone_size: NA; j_call: TRBJ2-5; v_call: TRBV19; cdr3_nt: TGTGCCAGTAGTTTAGTGGGGGCTCCGGAGACCCAGTACTTC; cdr3_aa: CASSLVGAPETQYF
d_call: NA; clone_size: NA; j_call: TRBJ1-1; v_call: TRBV6-4; cdr3_nt: TGTGCCAGCAGTGACGGAGGGATGAACACTGAAGCTTTCTTT; cdr3_aa: CASSDGGMNTEAFF
d_call: NA; clone_size: NA; j_call: TRBJ2-3; v_call: TRBV5-1; cdr3_nt: TGCGCCAGCTTAATGGCGGGCGGATCAGATACGCAGTATTTT; cdr3_aa: CASLMAGGSDTQYF
d_call: NA; clone_size: NA; j_call: TRBJ2-7; v_call: TRBV6-5; cdr3_nt: TGTGCCAGCAGCCCGCAGGAGGGAATCTACGAGCAGTACTTC; cdr3_aa: CASSPQEGIYEQYF
d_call: NA; clone_size: once; j_call: TRBJ2-5; v_call: TRBV11-2; cdr3_nt: TGTGCCAGCAGCCCAAACCACATTAAACCCCAAGAGACCCAGTACTTC; cdr3_aa: CASSPNHIKPQETQYF
d_call: NA; clone_size: NA; j_call: TRBJ1-4; v_call: TRBV5-6; cdr3_nt: TGTGCCAGCAACAAAGGGGCAGTCACGGCTTTAACTAATGAAAAACTGTTTTTT; cdr3_aa: CASNKGAVTALTNEKLFF
d_call: NA; clone_size: once; j_call: TRBJ2-3; v_call: TRBV4-1; cdr3_nt: TGCGCCAGCAGCCAAGGTGGGGGGGCTAGCACAGATACGCAGTATTTT; cdr3_aa: CASSQGGGASTDTQYF
d_call: NA; clone_size: NA; j_call: TRBJ1-4; v_call: TRBV2; cdr3_nt: TGTGCCAGCAGTGAAGTTGGTCCGAGTTATGGTGAAAAACTGTTTTTT; cdr3_aa: CASSEVGPSYGEKLFF
d_call: NA; clone_size: NA; j_call: TRBJ2-5; v_call: TRBV18; cdr3_nt: TGTGCCAGCTCACCCTCGGGACTGAAAGAGACCCAGTACTTC; cdr3_aa: CASSPSGLKETQYF
d_call: NA; clone_size: once; j_call: TRBJ1-2; v_call: TRBV6-1; cdr3_nt: TGTGCCAGCAGTGGGGGCCCACAATTGCGGGGGCGTTATGGCTACACCTTC; cdr3_aa: CASSGGPQLRGRYGYTF
d_call: TRBD1; clone_size: NA; j_call: TRBJ1-6; v_call: TRBV5-4; cdr3_nt: TGTGCCAGCACGACAGGGGGCGCGGGGTTTCACTCACCCCTCCACTTT; cdr3_aa: CASTTGGAGFHSPLHF
d_call: TRBD1; clone_size: NA; j_call: TRBJ1-2; v_call: TRBV15; cdr3_nt: TGTGCCACCAGCAGGGGCACCGTCGGGACAGACTATGGCTACACCTTC; cdr3_aa: CATSRGTVGTDYGYTF
d_call: NA; clone_size: once; j_call: TRBJ1-5; v_call: TRBV27; cdr3_nt: TGTGCCAGCAGTGGAATAGGGGGGGCCGGTCAGCCCCAGCATTTT; cdr3_aa: CASSGIGGAGQPQHF
d_call: NA; clone_size: NA; j_call: TRBJ2-5; v_call: TRBV13; cdr3_nt: TGTGCCAGCAGCTTAGCTAGCATCAAAGAGACCCAGTACTTC; cdr3_aa: CASSLASIKETQYF
d_call: TRBD1; clone_size: NA; j_call: TRBJ2-2; v_call: TRBV11-3; cdr3_nt: TGTGCCAGCAGCTTAGGACAGGGCACCGGGGAGCTGTTTTTT; cdr3_aa: CASSLGQGTGELFF
d_call: NA; clone_size: NA; j_call: TRBJ1-2; v_call: TRBV7-6; cdr3_nt: TGTGCCAGCAGCCCTCAGGGCCGCGGCTACACCTTC; cdr3_aa: CASSPQGRGYTF
d_call: TRBD1; clone_size: NA; j_call: TRBJ1-2; v_call: TRBV29-1; cdr3_nt: TGCAGCGATAGACAGGGGGCAGGTGGCTACACCTTC; cdr3_aa: CSDRQGAGGYTF
d_call: TRBD1; clone_size: NA; j_call: TRBJ1-4; v_call: TRBV6-1; cdr3_nt: TGTGCCAGCAGAGCCGGGACAGGGGACGAAAAACTGTTTTTT; cdr3_aa: CASRAGTGDEKLFF
d_call: NA; clone_size: once; j_call: TRBJ2-4; v_call: TRBV21-1; cdr3_nt: TGTGCCAGCAGCAAATGGGGTAGCGGGGGGTTAGCCAAAAACATTCAGTACTTC; cdr3_aa: CASSKWGSGGLAKNIQYF
d_call: NA; clone_size: NA; j_call: TRBJ2-1; v_call: TRBV7-8; cdr3_nt: TGTGCCAGCAGCTTTCGGAGGGGGCGCGATGCTGAGCAGTTCTTC; cdr3_aa: CASSFRRGRDAEQFF
d_call: NA; clone_size: NA; j_call: TRBJ2-1; v_call: TRBV18; cdr3_nt: TGTGCCAGCTCACCACGCAGGGGGGACAATGAGCAGTTCTTC; cdr3_aa: CASSPRRGDNEQFF
d_call: NA; clone_size: NA; j_call: TRBJ2-3; v_call: TRBV5-1; cdr3_nt: TGCGCCAGCACCCCGCGGGGACAGTTCACAGATACGCAGTATTTT; cdr3_aa: CASTPRGQFTDTQYF
d_call: NA; clone_size: NA; j_call: TRBJ1-1; v_call: TRBV7-8; cdr3_nt: TGTGCCAGCAGCAGTGACAGGAACACTGAAGCTTTCTTT; cdr3_aa: CASSSDRNTEAFF
d_call: NA; clone_size: NA; j_call: TRBJ1-4; v_call: TRBV27; cdr3_nt: TGTGCCAGCAGTCTCTCCTCCTACAGGACTAATGAAAAACTGTTTTTT; cdr3_aa: CASSLSSYRTNEKLFF
d_call: NA; clone_size: NA; j_call: TRBJ2-1; v_call: TRBV27; cdr3_nt: TGTGCCAGCAGCCAGTTGGCGGGGGCCTCCGCGCATGAGCAGTTCTTC; cdr3_aa: CASSQLAGASAHEQFF
d_call: TRBD1; clone_size: NA; j_call: TRBJ1-1; v_call: TRBV7-9; cdr3_nt: TGTGCCAGCAGCTCCGCGACAGGGGAGGCTTTCTTT; cdr3_aa: CASSSATGEAFF
d_call: TRBD1; clone_size: NA; j_call: TRBJ2-7; v_call: TRBV6-6; cdr3_nt: TGTGCCAGCAGTTACGGGTCGGGCAGGGGGCGAGGGGAGCAGTACTTC; cdr3_aa: CASSYGSGRGRGEQYF
d_call: NA; clone_size: NA; j_call: TRBJ1-4; v_call: TRBV6-4; cdr3_nt: TGTGCCAGCGAGAGGGCAACTAATGAAAAACTGTTTTTT; cdr3_aa: CASERATNEKLFF
d_call: TRBD2; clone_size: NA; j_call: TRBJ2-1; v_call: TRBV10-3; cdr3_nt: TGTGCCATCAGTGAGTCGGCGGGGGGGCAGCAGTTCTTC; cdr3_aa: CAISESAGGQQFF
d_call: NA; clone_size: NA; j_call: TRBJ2-1; v_call: TRBV7-3; cdr3_nt: TGTGCCAGCAGAGTCACTAGCTCCATTGAGCAGTTCTTC; cdr3_aa: CASRVTSSIEQFF
d_call: TRBD2; clone_size: NA; j_call: TRBJ2-1; v_call: TRBV29-1; cdr3_nt: TGCAGCGTCCAGCGGGGGGAGAGGAATGAGCAGTTCTTC; cdr3_aa: CSVQRGERNEQFF
d_call: TRBD2; clone_size: NA; j_call: TRBJ2-1; v_call: TRBV10-1; cdr3_nt: TGCGCCAGCAGTCGCGGACTAGTTGGTGGTTCCTACAATGAGCAGTTCTTC; cdr3_aa: CASSRGLVGGSYNEQFF
d_call: TRBD1; clone_size: once; j_call: TRBJ1-4; v_call: TRBV5-1; cdr3_nt: TGCGCCAGCAGCTTGACCGGGACAGGGGCTGAAAAACTGTTTTTT; cdr3_aa: CASSLTGTGAEKLFF
d_call: NA; clone_size: NA; j_call: TRBJ2-1; v_call: TRBV10-3; cdr3_nt: TGTGCCATCAGCCAGGGGGGATTCAATGAGCAGTTCTTC; cdr3_aa: CAISQGGFNEQFF
d_call: NA; clone_size: NA; j_call: TRBJ2-2; v_call: TRBV7-3; cdr3_nt: TGTGCCAGCAGCTTACCTCCTGAGGGAAGGGACACCGGGGAGCTGTTTTTT; cdr3_aa: CASSLPPEGRDTGELFF
d_call: NA; clone_size: NA; j_call: TRBJ1-1; v_call: TRBV5-1; cdr3_nt: TGCGCCAGCACACCCCGCCCGGGGAACACTGAAGCTTTCTTT; cdr3_aa: CASTPRPGNTEAFF
d_call: TRBD1; clone_size: NA; j_call: TRBJ1-2; v_call: TRBV19; cdr3_nt: TGTGCCAGTAGTCGACAGGGGGATGGCTACACCTTC; cdr3_aa: CASSRQGDGYTF
d_call: NA; clone_size: few; j_call: TRBJ2-7; v_call: TRBV10-1; cdr3_nt: TGCGCCAGCAGTCCTACTACCACTGGAGGCTACGAGCAGTACTTC; cdr3_aa: CASSPTTTGGYEQYF
d_call: NA; clone_size: NA; j_call: TRBJ1-5; v_call: TRBV19; cdr3_nt: TGTGCCAGTAGTATAGGCCCACCCGGCGGTCAGCCCCAGCATTTT; cdr3_aa: CASSIGPPGGQPQHF
d_call: NA; clone_size: NA; j_call: TRBJ2-7; v_call: TRBV5-1; cdr3_nt: TGCGCCAGCAGCCGCGGACAGGGAGGGGGCTACGAGCAGTACTTC; cdr3_aa: CASSRGQGGGYEQYF
d_call: NA; clone_size: NA; j_call: TRBJ1-4; v_call: TRBV5-6; cdr3_nt: TGTGCCAGCAGCCTAGGCGGGGCTCGGTTTGGTGAAAAACTGTTTTTT; cdr3_aa: CASSLGGARFGEKLFF
d_call: TRBD1; clone_size: NA; j_call: TRBJ1-4; v_call: TRBV6-5; cdr3_nt: TGTGCCAGCAGTTACGGGGACAGAAGGAATGAAAAACTGTTTTTT; cdr3_aa: CASSYGDRRNEKLFF
d_call: NA; clone_size: NA; j_call: TRBJ2-7; v_call: TRBV5-1; cdr3_nt: TGCGCCAGCAGCTCTTCGGTCCCCCAGCGCGACGAGCAGTACTTC; cdr3_aa: CASSSSVPQRDEQYF
d_call: NA; clone_size: NA; j_call: TRBJ1-5; v_call: TRBV5-6; cdr3_nt: TGTGCCAGCAGCTTGTACCCGGGGGGGGCGGACGGCAATCAGCCCCAGCATTTT; cdr3_aa: CASSLYPGGADGNQPQHF
d_call: NA; clone_size: NA; j_call: TRBJ1-5; v_call: TRBV5-1; cdr3_nt: TGCGCCAGCAGCTTGGCCGGAGGGTTCAATCAGCCCCAGCATTTT; cdr3_aa: CASSLAGGFNQPQHF
d_call: TRBD1; clone_size: NA; j_call: TRBJ1-6; v_call: TRBV6-1; cdr3_nt: TGTGCCAGCAGTGAAGCAAGACAGGGATTTACACCCCTCCACTTT; cdr3_aa: CASSEARQGFTPLHF
d_call: NA; clone_size: NA; j_call: TRBJ2-7; v_call: TRBV27; cdr3_nt: TGTGCCAGCAGTGGGCCAGGTACCTACGAGCAGTACTTC; cdr3_aa: CASSGPGTYEQYF
d_call: NA; clone_size: few; j_call: TRBJ1-1; v_call: TRBV2; cdr3_nt: TGTGCCAGCTCTACAGGGATGAACACTGAAGCTTTCTTT; cdr3_aa: CASSTGMNTEAFF
d_call: TRBD2; clone_size: NA; j_call: TRBJ2-3; v_call: TRBV2; cdr3_nt: TGTGCCAGCAGAAAGACTAGCGGGGGCACAGATACGCAGTATTTT; cdr3_aa: CASRKTSGGTDTQYF
d_call: NA; clone_size: NA; j_call: TRBJ1-1; v_call: TRBV6-5; cdr3_nt: TGTGCCAGCAGTTACTTGTCCCCTTGGAACACTGAAGCTTTCTTT; cdr3_aa: CASSYLSPWNTEAFF